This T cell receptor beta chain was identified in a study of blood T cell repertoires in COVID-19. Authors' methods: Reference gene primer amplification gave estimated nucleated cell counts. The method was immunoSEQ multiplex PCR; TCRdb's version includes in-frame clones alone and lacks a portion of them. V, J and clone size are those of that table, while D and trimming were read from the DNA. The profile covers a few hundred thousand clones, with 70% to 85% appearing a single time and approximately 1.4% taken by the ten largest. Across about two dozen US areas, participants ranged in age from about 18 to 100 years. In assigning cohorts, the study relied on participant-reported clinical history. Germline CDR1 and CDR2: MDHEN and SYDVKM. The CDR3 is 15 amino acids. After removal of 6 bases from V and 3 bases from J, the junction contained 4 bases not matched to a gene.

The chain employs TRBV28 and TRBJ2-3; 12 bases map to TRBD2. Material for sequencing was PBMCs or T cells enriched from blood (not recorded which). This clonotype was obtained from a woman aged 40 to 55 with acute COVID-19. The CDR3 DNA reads TGTGCCAGCAGACTAGCGGGAGGACTGACAGATACGCAGTATTTT. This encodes CASRLAGGLTDTQYF.